These T cell receptor beta chains were read from a single sample in a study of T cells in Graves' hyperthyroidism and ophthalmopathy. TCRdb redid the calling of the multiplex PCR reads with MiXCR, one entry per CDR3 protein. The sample holds more than 300,000 distinct CDR3 sequences; around a sixth are singletons and the top ten take over 35%. Specimen: blood. These receptors were taken from a man aged 18 to 35 with Graves' ophthalmopathy. Each CDR3 is given with its conserved first and last residue.

TRBJ2-4 TRBV20-1 CSAPHQGLAKNIQYF
TRBJ1-2 TRBV29-1 CSVEDSTGNGYTF
TRBJ1-5 TRBV11-2 CASSLGTGGDHDQPQHF
TRBJ1-2 TRBV18 CASSPPGQNYGYTF
TRBJ2-7 TRBV2 CASVQGSYEQYF
TRBJ2-1 TRBV9 CASSVWRTGDGEQFF
TRBJ1-5 TRBV19 CASSTGVDQPQHF
TRBJ1-1 TRBV7-3 CASSLHPDTNTEAFF
TRBJ1-1 TRBV20-1 CSAVTGQGNTEAFF
TRBJ1-1 TRBV6-1 CASTEQVNTEAFF
TRBJ2-5 TRBV4-1 CASSQDPTGQGVRETQYF
TRBJ1-5 TRBV6-1 CASSQQGDRNQPQHF
TRBJ1-1 TRBV19 CASSRGKGLNTEAFF
TRBJ2-2 TRBV7-3 CASSSRLAGENTGELFF
TRBJ1-4 TRBV20-1 CSARDRGNEKLFF
TRBJ1-1 TRBV7-9 CASSLARAGQGRHTEAFF
TRBJ2-1 TRBV5-8 CASSPIAGGPNEQFF
TRBJ2-1 TRBV2 CASSEMAGQFF
TRBJ1-3 TRBV6-1 CASSEVGVSGNTIYF
TRBJ1-2 TRBV9 CASLPRVRRTGYTF
TRBJ2-3 TRBV10-3 CAIRAGDTQYF
TRBJ2-3 TRBV2 CASSMRAGASTDTQYF
TRBJ1-2 TRBV2 CASSGFDPFGYTF
TRBJ2-3 TRBV7-2 CASSLAGSLDTQYF
TRBJ1-2 TRBV7-8 CASSLGTGARRNYGYTF
TRBJ1-6 TRBV11-3 CASSLEYGNSPLHF
TRBJ2-5 TRBV18 CASSINARETQYF
TRBJ1-6 TRBV7-9 CASSLDEYNSPLHF
TRBJ1-5 TRBV27 CASSTDSSNQPQHF
TRBJ1-1 TRBV4-1 CASSQESVYGAEAFF
TRBJ1-1 TRBV27 CASKAAGSNTEAFF
TRBJ2-3 TRBV6-1 CASSTPALAGVPSTDTQYF
TRBJ1-1 TRBV18 CASSPRGGQNTEAFF
TRBJ1-2 TRBV6-2/TRBV6-3 CASSYSSRGGDGYTF
TRBJ1-4 TRBV6-1 CASGQGTTNEKLFF
TRBJ1-6 TRBV20-1 CSAPGTANSPLHF
TRBJ2-1 TRBV5-1 CASSRDRETDEQFF
TRBJ1-5 TRBV7-6 CASSLTGLNQPQHF
TRBJ2-7 TRBV5-1 CASSLVVDRNYEQYF
TRBJ2-5 TRBV24-1 CATSDPTRDRGSETQYF
TRBJ1-5 TRBV11-2 CASSLALNQPQHF
TRBJ2-5 TRBV5-4 CASGLVLGQQETQYF
TRBJ2-7 TRBV7-9 CASSLINDEQYF
TRBJ1-6 TRBV3-1 CASSQVRQGFSPLHF
TRBJ2-3 TRBV6-2/TRBV6-3 CASSYRGGTDTQYF
TRBJ2-1 TRBV12-3/TRBV12-4 CASSWVRANEQFF
TRBJ2-5 TRBV24-1 CATSGRDGQETQYF
TRBJ2-3 TRBV15 CATSRPQGSGGETQYF
TRBJ2-5 TRBV4-2 CASSQGVNSGGMTQYF
TRBJ2-7 TRBV12-3/TRBV12-4 CASSSRTGNLYEQYF
TRBJ1-6 TRBV4-1 CASSQDGNSPLHF
TRBJ1-6 TRBV11-2 CASSSIRNRGLNSPLHF